This T cell receptor (beta chain) is drawn from a study of blood T cell repertoires in COVID-19. Turning to the study itself: From the United States, Italy and Spain came samples of acute and convalescent COVID-19. Nucleic acid was either cDNA or gDNA, and it came from T cells, B-cell-depleted T cells, or PBMCs.

Study processing details: Amplification from reference gene primers served as the basis for estimated nucleated cell counts. Method: immunoSEQ multiplex PCR; TCRdb's copy keeps in-frame clones and lacks some. V and J calls and clone size are given by that table; D and trimming were obtained from the DNA. Here the sample spans fewer than 130,000 clones, almost 80% being singletons. What was sequenced was peripheral blood. This clonotype was obtained from a woman of 80 years or more with active or convalescent COVID-19.

CDR3 in amino acids: CASSLQGADYGYTF. The CDR3 DNA reads as TGTGCCAGCAGCTTACAGGGGGCCGACTATGGCTACACCTTC. V usage is TRBV5-6 and J usage is TRBJ1-2; the match to TRBD1 covers 9 bases. V was pared by 2 bases and J by 3 bases, with 2 bases of the junction left unmatched. Germline CDR1 reads SGHDT; CDR2 reads YYEEEE. The CDR3 totals 14 residues.